A selection of T cell receptor beta chains follows, all from one sample in a study of T cells in Graves' hyperthyroidism and ophthalmopathy. TCRdb redid the calling of the multiplex PCR reads with MiXCR, one entry per CDR3 protein. The sample lists some 690,000 distinct CDR3 sequences; roughly a sixth were seen once. The sequenced material came from blood. The source is a man aged 50-60 years with Graves' hyperthyroidism. Each CDR3 is given with its conserved first and last residue. A D gene is named only where the DNA matches it firmly. The size field is filled for only some rows; it gives once, few, many or a size class.

CDR3aa | CDR3nt | j_gene | abundance | d_gene | v_gene
CASSLLPRNEQFF | TGTGCCAGCAGTTTGCTTCCCCGGAACGAGCAGTTCTTC | TRBJ2-1 | . | . | TRBV28
CASSERRNSNQPQHF | TGTGCCAGCAGTGAAAGGAGGAATAGCAATCAGCCCCAGCATTTT | TRBJ1-5 | many | . | TRBV2
CASNPSAGTDTQYF | TGTGCCAGCAACCCTTCGGCGGGAACAGATACGCAGTATTTT | TRBJ2-3 | many | . | TRBV12-3/TRBV12-4
CASRPAPHWAPGTEAFF | TGTGCCAGCCGCCCGGCCCCTCATTGGGCACCCGGCACTGAAGCTTTCTTT | TRBJ1-1 | many | . | TRBV28
CAWRLAGAYNEQFF | TGTGCCTGGAGACTAGCGGGAGCCTACAATGAGCAGTTCTTC | TRBJ2-1 | many | TRBD2 | TRBV30
CASSAGGGYTGELFF | TGTGCCAGCAGCGCCGGGGGGGGTTACACCGGGGAGCTGTTTTTT | TRBJ2-2 | few | TRBD2 | TRBV9
CASSEWQRVDYEQYF | TGTGCCAGCAGTGAATGGCAGCGGGTAGACTACGAGCAGTACTTC | TRBJ2-7 | many | . | TRBV2
CASSRTGVLTQHF | TGTGCCAGCAGCAGAACGGGTGTGTTGACCCAGCATTTT | TRBJ1-5 | . | . | TRBV28
CASSLGQAMNTEAFF | TGCGCCAGCAGCTTGGGGCAGGCGATGAACACTGAAGCTTTCTTT | TRBJ1-1 | few | . | TRBV5-1
CASSQIRRGGNNSPLHF | TGTGCCAGCAGCCAGATCCGGCGGGGGGGCAATAATTCACCCCTCCACTTT | TRBJ1-6 | few | . | TRBV3-1
CASSFGTGGSYNEQFF | TGTGCCAGCAGCTTTGGGACAGGGGGCTCCTACAATGAGCAGTTCTTC | TRBJ2-1 | . | TRBD1 | TRBV5-4
CASSFRSAGPGEQYF | TGTGCCAGCAGCTTCCGGTCTGCGGGTCCAGGCGAGCAGTACTTC | TRBJ2-7 | many | . | TRBV11-2
CASSPRDIQPQYPSYEQYF | TGTGCCAGCAGTCCCCGGGATATTCAGCCTCAATACCCGTCCTACGAGCAGTACTTC | TRBJ2-7 | many | . | TRBV28
CASRARELGQPQHF | TGTGCCAGCAGGGCCAGGGAGTTGGGGCAGCCCCAGCATTTT | TRBJ1-5 | . | . | TRBV6-1
CAGSLIGGREQFF | TGTGCCGGCAGCTTGATCGGGGGCCGGGAGCAGTTCTTC | TRBJ2-1 | few | . | TRBV7-2
CSARDPGRGVSYEQYF | TGCAGTGCTAGAGATCCAGGGCGGGGGGTTTCCTACGAGCAGTACTTC | TRBJ2-7 | many | TRBD2 | TRBV20-1
CASSQGGTGYTF | TGTGCCAGCAGCCAAGGAGGCACGGGCTACACCTTC | TRBJ1-2 | . | . | TRBV3-1
CASSYSSDTQYF | TGTGCCAGCAGTTACTCGTCAGATACGCAGTATTTT | TRBJ2-3 | many | . | TRBV6-2/TRBV6-3
CASSQDKRPYTF | TGTGCCAGCAGCCAAGATAAGCGGCCCTACACCTTC | TRBJ1-2 | few | . | TRBV3-1
CASSVRASGGYNEQFF | TGTGCCAGTAGCGTGAGAGCTAGCGGGGGATACAATGAGCAGTTCTTC | TRBJ2-1 | . | TRBD2 | TRBV19
CASSSVAQYNEQFF | TGTGCCAGCAGCTCCGTGGCCCAGTACAATGAGCAGTTCTTC | TRBJ2-1 | . | . | TRBV28
CASSERASKRAFF | TGTGCCAGCAGTGAAAGGGCCAGTAAGAGAGCTTTCTTT | TRBJ1-1 | . | . | TRBV6-1
CAWSVSYEQYF | TGTGCCTGGAGTGTGTCCTACGAGCAGTACTTC | TRBJ2-7 | many | . | TRBV30
CASSLMSRDRGAETQYF | TGTGCCAGCAGCTTAATGTCTAGGGACAGGGGTGCGGAGACCCAGTACTTC | TRBJ2-5 | . | TRBD1 | TRBV13
CASSLRPGQGPHQPQHF | TGTGCCAGCAGTTTAAGGCCGGGACAGGGTCCCCATCAGCCCCAGCATTTT | TRBJ1-5 | few | TRBD1 | TRBV7-8
CSVQPGQNTEAFF | TGCAGCGTTCAACCGGGACAGAACACTGAAGCTTTCTTT | TRBJ1-1 | once | . | TRBV29-1
CASSVSGTSVLGTGELFF | TGTGCCAGCAGCGTTAGCGGGACGTCTGTTTTAGGGACCGGGGAGCTGTTTTTT | TRBJ2-2 | few | TRBD2 | TRBV9
CASSPAGFTEAFF | TGTGCCAGCAGCCCCGCGGGGTTCACTGAAGCTTTCTTT | TRBJ1-1 | . | . | TRBV6-1
CASSPWDMGSYEQYF | TGTGCCAGCAGCCCCTGGGACATGGGCTCCTACGAGCAGTACTTC | TRBJ2-7 | many | . | TRBV7-2
CASQGLAAYNEQFF | TGTGCCAGTCAGGGACTAGCGGCCTACAATGAGCAGTTCTTC | TRBJ2-1 | . | TRBD2 | TRBV28
CASSPPSGAYGYTF | TGTGCCAGCAGTCCCCCGTCCGGGGCCTATGGCTACACCTTC | TRBJ1-2 | many | . | TRBV12-3/TRBV12-4
CASSRGASSYNEQFF | TGTGCCAGCAGCCGGGGGGCTAGCTCCTACAATGAGCAGTTCTTC | TRBJ2-1 | many | . | TRBV3-1
CASSDRAMNTEAFF | TGTGCCAGCAGTGACAGGGCCATGAACACTGAAGCTTTCTTT | TRBJ1-1 | many | TRBD1 | TRBV27
CASKPGAGTEAFF | TGTGCCAGCAAGCCAGGGGCGGGCACTGAAGCTTTCTTT | TRBJ1-1 | . | . | TRBV6-1
CASSPWGNYGYTF | TGTGCCAGCAGCCCCTGGGGGAACTATGGCTACACCTTC | TRBJ1-2 | . | . | TRBV14
CASSVDSTEAFF | TGTGCCAGCAGTGTCGACAGCACTGAAGCTTTCTTT | TRBJ1-1 | many | . | TRBV28
CASSSDWKKETQYF | TGTGCCAGCAGCTCGGACTGGAAAAAAGAGACCCAGTACTTC | TRBJ2-5 | many | . | TRBV11-2
CASSSLAGVSYNEQFF | TGTGCCAGCAGCTCCCTAGCGGGAGTGTCCTACAATGAGCAGTTCTTC | TRBJ2-1 | many | TRBD2 | TRBV7-3
CASSSGAGPTDTQYF | TGTGCCAGCAGCTCCGGAGCGGGCCCCACAGATACGCAGTATTTT | TRBJ2-3 | many | . | TRBV7-9
CASSLGTGGNLYF | TGTGCCAGCAGTTTAGGGACAGGGGGCAACCTCTACTTC | TRBJ2-5 | . | TRBD1 | TRBV27
CASSLEKRGGYGYTF | TGTGCCAGCAGCCTAGAGAAGCGGGGAGGGTATGGCTACACCTTC | TRBJ1-2 | many | . | TRBV6-1
CASSLVGTGDRFLYF | TGTGCCAGCAGTTTAGTAGGGACAGGGGACCGATTTTTATATTTT | TRBJ1-3 | . | TRBD1 | TRBV28
CASSPGLAVSYEQYF | TGTGCCAGCAGCCCTGGACTCGCTGTCTCCTACGAGCAGTACTTC | TRBJ2-7 | many | . | TRBV7-2
CSAEKGMGQPQHF | TGCAGTGCTGAGAAGGGGATGGGTCAGCCCCAGCATTTT | TRBJ1-5 | . | . | TRBV20-1
CASSSSTLYPSSGANVLTF | TGTGCCAGCAGTTCCTCGACCCTATACCCAAGCTCTGGGGCCAACGTCCTGACTTTC | TRBJ2-6 | many | . | TRBV12-3/TRBV12-4
CATSEGTVAYGYTF | TGTGCCACCAGTGAAGGGACGGTCGCCTATGGCTACACCTTC | TRBJ1-2 | . | . | TRBV24-1
CASSLYAGLHSYEQYF | TGTGCCAGCAGTCTCTATGCGGGACTACATTCCTACGAGCAGTACTTC | TRBJ2-7 | . | TRBD2 | TRBV5-6
CASSAGRANTEAFF | TGCGCCAGCAGCGCGGGCAGGGCGAACACTGAAGCTTTCTTT | TRBJ1-1 | . | . | TRBV4-3
CASSGQGVNTEAFF | TGTGCCAGCAGCGGACAGGGGGTTAATACTGAAGCTTTCTTT | TRBJ1-1 | many | TRBD1 | TRBV9
CASTPQEGNEKLFF | TGTGCCAGTACTCCCCAGGAGGGAAATGAAAAACTGTTTTTT | TRBJ1-4 | few | . | TRBV19
CAWSMRGLGKGTEAFF | TGTGCCTGGAGTATGAGGGGGCTGGGTAAGGGGACTGAAGCTTTCTTT | TRBJ1-1 | few | TRBD1 | TRBV30
CASSLVPDRDTEAFF | TGTGCCAGCAGCTTAGTCCCCGACAGGGACACTGAAGCTTTCTTT | TRBJ1-1 | many | TRBD1 | TRBV7-9
CASGAGLLKNEQFF | TGTGCCAGCGGAGCGGGACTCTTGAAGAATGAGCAGTTCTTC | TRBJ2-1 | . | TRBD2 | TRBV12-3/TRBV12-4
CSAAGQENPYEQYF | TGCAGTGCTGCGGGACAGGAGAATCCCTACGAGCAGTACTTC | TRBJ2-7 | few | TRBD1 | TRBV20-1
CSARDIGTGLSNYGYTF | TGCAGTGCTAGAGATATCGGGACAGGGTTGAGTAACTATGGCTACACCTTC | TRBJ1-2 | . | TRBD1 | TRBV20-1
CAINPTSGSTDTQYF | TGTGCCATCAACCCTACTAGCGGGAGCACAGATACGCAGTATTTT | TRBJ2-3 | few | TRBD2 | TRBV10-3
CASSIVGTKNEQFF | TGTGCCAGTAGTATAGTTGGGACCAAGAATGAGCAGTTCTTC | TRBJ2-1 | . | . | TRBV19
CASSPSLTGHNYGYTF | TGTGCCAGCAGTCCTAGCCTGACAGGGCATAACTATGGCTACACCTTC | TRBJ1-2 | few | TRBD1 | TRBV28
CASSEAGGASADTQYF | TGTGCCAGCAGCGAGGCAGGGGGCGCGTCGGCAGATACGCAGTATTTT | TRBJ2-3 | few | TRBD1 | TRBV7-9
CAWSAPPQGLWEKLFF | TGTGCCTGGAGTGCACCCCCACAGGGGCTGTGGGAAAAACTGTTTTTT | TRBJ1-4 | many | TRBD1 | TRBV30